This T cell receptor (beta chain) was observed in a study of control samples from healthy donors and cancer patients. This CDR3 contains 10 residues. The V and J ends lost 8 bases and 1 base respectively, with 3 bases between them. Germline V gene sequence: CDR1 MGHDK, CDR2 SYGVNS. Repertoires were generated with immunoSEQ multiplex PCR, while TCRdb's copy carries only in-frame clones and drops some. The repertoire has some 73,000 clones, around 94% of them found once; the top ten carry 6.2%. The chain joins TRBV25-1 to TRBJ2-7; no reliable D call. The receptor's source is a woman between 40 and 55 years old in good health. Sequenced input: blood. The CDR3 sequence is CASGSYEQYF. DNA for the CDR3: TGTGCCAGCGGGTCCTACGAGCAGTACTTC.